A selection of T cell receptor beta chains follows, all from one sample in a study of T cell repertoires in cytomegalovirus infection. TCRdb reprocessed the reads with MiXCR, giving one entry per CDR3 protein. The table has some 300,000 distinct CDR3 sequences, around 9.1% seen once. The material sequenced was PBMCs. These TCRs come from a human donor in good health (CMV status not recorded). Some clones in this sample may be carry-over from other donors' samples. CDR3s include the opening cysteine and the closing phenylalanine or tryptophan. D genes are given only for firm matches. The listing skips clone size in some rows; elsewhere it reads once, few, many or a size class.

d_gene	abundance	j_gene	v_gene	CDR3nt	CDR3aa
TRBD1	many	TRBJ2-2	TRBV7-2	TGTGCCAGCAGCATCTCCGGGACAGGGGTCTTCGGGGAGCTGTTTTTT	CASSISGTGVFGELFF
TRBD1	.	TRBJ2-2	TRBV6-2/TRBV6-3	TGTGCCAGCAACACCCAGAGGACAGGGCTTACCGGGGAGCTGTTTTTT	CASNTQRTGLTGELFF
.	few	TRBJ2-7	TRBV10-1	TGCGCCAGCAGCCCCGGGACAAGGCTTCGCGAGCAGTACTTC	CASSPGTRLREQYF
TRBD2	many	TRBJ2-7	TRBV7-2	TGTGCCAGCAGCTTAGGGGGGGGCGAGCAGTACTTC	CASSLGGGEQYF
.	many	TRBJ1-2	TRBV7-2	TGTGCCACCCCCGTCGGCGGGATATTTCATGGCTACACCTTC	CATPVGGIFHGYTF
TRBD2	many	TRBJ2-3	TRBV7-9	TGTGCCAGCAGCTTAGGACTAGCGGGGGGACCGACGAGGAGCACAGATACGCAGTATTTT	CASSLGLAGGPTRSTDTQYF
.	many	TRBJ1-1	TRBV7-2	TGTGCCAGCAGTCCCGGGACAAACCTGAACACTGAAGCTTTCTTT	CASSPGTNLNTEAFF
TRBD2	many	TRBJ2-5	TRBV7-9	TGTGCCAGCAGCGACGGACTAGTTTTAGAGACCCAGTACTTC	CASSDGLVLETQYF
TRBD1	many	TRBJ1-4	TRBV7-2	TGTGCCAGCAGCGCTCAGGGGGCGTTAGCTAATGAAAAACTGTTTTTT	CASSAQGALANEKLFF
.	few	TRBJ2-7	TRBV12-3/TRBV12-4	TGTGCCAGCAGTTTAGTATGGGGTTACGAGCAGTACTTC	CASSLVWGYEQYF
TRBD1	many	TRBJ2-5	TRBV2	TGTGCCAGCAGTGGGACGGACAGGGGGAAGACCCAGTACTTC	CASSGTDRGKTQYF
TRBD1	many	TRBJ2-5	TRBV28	TGTGCCAGCATCAGTTCCCGGACAGGGAGGAGGAACCAAGAGACCCAGTACTTC	CASISSRTGRRNQETQYF
TRBD2	.	TRBJ2-4	TRBV2	TGTGCCAGCAGTCCTAGCGGGGGTACCAAAAACATTCAGTACTTC	CASSPSGGTKNIQYF
TRBD2	many	TRBJ2-1	TRBV4-1	TGCGCCAGCAGCCATGAAGCTCCAGCGGGGGTATACAATGAGCAGTTCTTC	CASSHEAPAGVYNEQFF
TRBD2	.	TRBJ2-4	TRBV7-9	TGTGCCAGCAGCTTTGCGGGGGACATTCAGTACTTC	CASSFAGDIQYF
.	many	TRBJ1-5	TRBV6-6	TGTGCCAGCAGCCGAACTACAGGGAACAATCAGCCCCAGCATTTT	CASSRTTGNNQPQHF
.	many	TRBJ2-1	TRBV7-9	TGTGCCAGCAGGGCGTGGAGCAATGAGCAGTTCTTC	CASRAWSNEQFF
.	.	TRBJ1-3	TRBV7-2	TGTGCCAGCAGCTTAGAGGGCAGTTGGTCCGGAAACACCATATATTTT	CASSLEGSWSGNTIYF
.	many	TRBJ1-2	TRBV7-2	TGTGCCAGCAGCTTAGAGGAGATCCCCTATGGCTACACCTTC	CASSLEEIPYGYTF
TRBD1	.	TRBJ1-1	TRBV5-5	TGTGCCAGCAGCTTCGGACAGGGGAGGAACACTGAAGCTTTCTTT	CASSFGQGRNTEAFF
.	many	TRBJ1-4	TRBV14	TGTGCCAGCAGCCAAAATCAGCCATGGGAAAAACTGTTTTTT	CASSQNQPWEKLFF
TRBD1	many	TRBJ1-2	TRBV7-2	TGTGCCAGCAGCCGCCGGGACAGGAGTAACTATGGCTACACCTTC	CASSRRDRSNYGYTF
TRBD1	many	TRBJ1-6	TRBV14	TGTGCCAGCAGCCAAGCCTCGGGTTTGACAGGGGTTTTTTCACCCCTCCACTTT	CASSQASGLTGVFSPLHF
.	many	TRBJ2-2	TRBV5-1	TGCGCCAGCAGCTTGGTCGTATGGAGGAACACCGGGGAGCTGTTTTTT	CASSLVVWRNTGELFF
TRBD1	many	TRBJ2-5	TRBV15	TGTGCCACCAGCAGAGGAGGGACAGTACAAGAGACCCAGTACTTC	CATSRGGTVQETQYF
.	many	TRBJ2-5	TRBV20-1	TGCACCTTAAGAGGGGGTCAAGAGACCCAGTACTTC	CTLRGGQETQYF
.	many	TRBJ2-5	TRBV5-4	TGTGCCAGCAGCTCCTCGAGGGGGACCCAAGAGACCCAGTACTTC	CASSSSRGTQETQYF
TRBD1	many	TRBJ1-2	TRBV28	TGTGCCAGCAGTTCAGGGGGTAACTATGGCTACACCTTC	CASSSGGNYGYTF
.	many	TRBJ1-6	TRBV4-1	TGCGCCAGCAGCCAAGCCGACCTCTCACCCCTCCACTTT	CASSQADLSPLHF
TRBD1	.	TRBJ1-1	TRBV18	TGTGCCACCTCGGACAGGGAAAACACTGAAGCTTTCTTT	CATSDRENTEAFF
TRBD1	few	TRBJ2-5	TRBV27	TGTGCCAGCAGTCCGGACAGGGGACAAGAGACCCAGTACTTC	CASSPDRGQETQYF
.	many	TRBJ1-5	TRBV7-2	TGTGCCAGCAGCTTAGGATCTGCAGCTAATCAGCCCCAGCATTTT	CASSLGSAANQPQHF
.	few	TRBJ1-1	TRBV3-1	TGTGCCAGCAGCCAAGATTGGGGACAAATGAACACTGAAGCTTTCTTT	CASSQDWGQMNTEAFF
.	many	TRBJ2-7	TRBV2	TGTGCCAGCAGGCGGTTGAGAACCCCCTACGAGCAGTACTTC	CASRRLRTPYEQYF
.	many	TRBJ1-5	TRBV2	TGTGCCAGCACCCCCGGCGGGTATCAGCCCCAGCATTTT	CASTPGGYQPQHF
TRBD1	.	TRBJ1-5	TRBV29-1	TGCAGCGTCCGACAGGGGGATCAGCCCCAGCATTTT	CSVRQGDQPQHF
.	.	TRBJ2-1	TRBV6-5	TGTGCCAGCAGTAGAGGGAAGATCCACAATGAGCAGTTCTTC	CASSRGKIHNEQFF
TRBD2	few	TRBJ2-1	TRBV14	TGTGCCAGCAGCGCGACTAGCGGGGCCCACAATGAGCAGTTCTTC	CASSATSGAHNEQFF
.	few	TRBJ1-6	TRBV7-9	TGTGCCAGCAGCTTCACAGGGCGGCGTTCACCCCTCCACTTT	CASSFTGRRSPLHF
.	many	TRBJ2-3	TRBV7-8	TGTGCCAGCAGCTTGTACCCCACAGATACGCAGTATTTT	CASSLYPTDTQYF
.	.	TRBJ1-4	TRBV19	TGTGCCCTCACGGACATACATAATGAAAAACTGTTTTTT	CALTDIHNEKLFF
TRBD2	.	TRBJ2-3	TRBV20-1	TGCAGTGCTAGAGATCGTTCGGGGGGTACGCAGTATTTT	CSARDRSGGTQYF
TRBD1	.	TRBJ1-6	TRBV5-1	TGCGCCAGCAGCTGGGCGGACAGGGTCAATTCACCCCTCCACTTT	CASSWADRVNSPLHF
TRBD2	many	TRBJ2-2	TRBV5-1	TGCGCCAGCAGCTTGGTAACTAGCGGGGCCCACGGGGAGCTGTTTTTT	CASSLVTSGAHGELFF
TRBD1	many	TRBJ2-2	TRBV4-3	TGCGCCAGCAGCCATCTGACAGGGATCCCCGGGGAGCTGTTTTTT	CASSHLTGIPGELFF
.	many	TRBJ2-7	TRBV12-3/TRBV12-4	TGTGCCAGCAGTCAGATGTCCTACGAGCAGTACTTC	CASSQMSYEQYF
TRBD1	many	TRBJ2-7	TRBV27	TGTGCCAGCAGTCAATTTCGGCAGGGCCCAGGGGGCGAGCAGTACTTC	CASSQFRQGPGGEQYF
.	.	TRBJ2-5	TRBV20-1	TGCAGTGCTAGAGATCACGGCGGGGAAGAGACCCAGTACTTC	CSARDHGGEETQYF
.	few	TRBJ2-6	TRBV5-8	TGTGCCAGCACCTACGGGTACTCTGGGGCCAACGTCCTGACTTTC	CASTYGYSGANVLTF
.	.	TRBJ2-2	TRBV20-1	TGCAGTGCTAGCGGCACCGGGGAGCTGTTTTTT	CSASGTGELFF
.	many	TRBJ1-2	TRBV29-1	TGCAGCGTTGTGGGGTTGGGAGGCTACACCTTC	CSVVGLGGYTF
.	.	TRBJ2-1	TRBV7-9	TGTGCCAGCGACAGAGTACTTGTGGATGAGCAGTTCTTC	CASDRVLVDEQFF
TRBD2	many	TRBJ2-1	TRBV27	TGTGCCAGCAGTTTCAGGCTTAGCGGGGGGGCCAATGAGCAGTTCTTC	CASSFRLSGGANEQFF
.	many	TRBJ1-3	TRBV7-8	TGTGCCAGCAGTGCCCGTAGGGAAACTGGAAACACCATATATTTT	CASSARRETGNTIYF
TRBD1	many	TRBJ1-6	TRBV20-1	TGCAGCCAGAAAGGGGGCGATAATTCACCCCTCCACTTT	CSQKGGDNSPLHF
.	.	TRBJ2-1	TRBV25-1	TGTGCCAGCAGTGAGGCAGGGAGGAATGAGCAGTTCTTC	CASSEAGRNEQFF
TRBD1	many	TRBJ2-2	TRBV12-3/TRBV12-4	TGTGCCAGCAGTTCCCTATATTACAGGGGGCGGAATACCGGGGAGCTGTTTTTT	CASSSLYYRGRNTGELFF
.	.	TRBJ2-5	TRBV5-4	TGTGCCAGCAGCTTGCCCCAAGGGGGGGAGACCCAGTACTTC	CASSLPQGGETQYF
TRBD1	few	TRBJ1-1	TRBV20-1	TGCAGTGCTAGCCGAGCCGGGACAGCCAACACTGAAGCTTTCTTT	CSASRAGTANTEAFF